One T cell receptor (beta chain) is described in this entry. The source of the sample is a study of blood T cell repertoires in COVID-19. Across the whole study: Acute and convalescent COVID-19 specimens originated in the United States, Italy and Spain.

Participants had their cohort set by participant-reported clinical history. From germline, CDR1 is SGHRS and CDR2 YFSETQ. Trimming stripped 5 bases from V and 1 base from J, with 6 bases between. The CDR3 covers 12 residues. As processed by the authors: The authors estimated nucleated cell counts from reference gene primer amplification. The method was immunoSEQ multiplex PCR; TCRdb's version includes in-frame clones alone and lacks a portion of them. D and trimming come from the DNA, and the V and J calls and clone size come from that table. This table holds 400,000 or so clones, around 87% found once.

The specimen sequenced was PBMCs or T cells enriched from blood (not recorded which). This TCR derives from a man aged 35-49 years in a cohort exposed to, infected with or recovered from COVID-19 (not recorded which). The V call is TRBV5-1, the J call TRBJ1-1; no firm D call. The CDR3 DNA follows: TGCGCCAGCAGGCGGGGGAACACTGAAGCTTTCTTT. Its translation: CASRRGNTEAFF.